These 12 T cell receptor beta chains were all obtained from the same sample, sequenced in a study of response to subunit inactivated influenza vaccine. TCRdb recomputed calls from the RT-PCR reads with MiXCR, one row per CDR3 protein. The table shows a few hundred thousand distinct CDR3 sequences, with about a tenth occurring only once. This sample comprised PBMCs from blood, obtained about 40 days after vaccination. These receptors came from a man aged 50 or older who received an inactivated influenza vaccine.

This clonotype appeared a few times. The chain uses TRBV12-3 or TRBV12-4 and TRBJ2-1, with a weak D call TRBD2 (5 bases). V lost 6 bases and J lost 16, with 22 bases in between. The CDR3 runs to 13 residues. The chain's CDR3 is CASRPTSSASCFF. The CDR3 DNA is TGTGCCAGCAGACCCACGTCGAGCGCTAGCTGTTTCTTC.

There are a few counts of this clonotype. The rearrangement joins TRBV5-1 to TRBJ2-6; 7 nucleotides match TRBD1. V lost 4 bases and J lost 0; bases outside the gene matches: 7. The CDR3 sequence is 17 residues long. Germline values: CDR1 SGHRS, CDR2 YFSETQ. The CDR3 bases are TGCGCCAGCAGCCCTGACAGGGAGAGCTCTGGGGCCAACGTCCTGACTTTC. It encodes CASSPDRESSGANVLTF.

A few counts support this clonotype. The chain has TRBV12-3 or TRBV12-4 and TRBJ2-1, with TRBD2 matching over 7 bases. Trimming removed 7 bases from V and 6 bases from J; junction bases left unmatched: 6. This CDR3 is built from 13 residues. The CDR3 reads CASNQPGGNEQFF. The CDR3 coding sequence is TGTGCCAGCAACCAACCGGGGGGCAATGAGCAGTTCTTC.

This clonotype was seen ten or more times. The chain is built from TRBV3-2 and TRBJ2-3; the table names TRBD2, a call not compared with the DNA. TRBV3-2 is a listed pseudogene. The CDR3 spans 17 residues. CDR3 in DNA: TGTGCCAGCAGCCAAGATAGAGCGGGGGGGCGGTCAGATACGCAGTATTTT. Its protein product is CASSQDRAGGRSDTQYF.

The chain combines TRBV7-9 with TRBJ2-1; 8 bases match TRBD1. Germline CDR1 is SEHNR and CDR2 is FQNEAQ (reference sequence). Trimming took 5 bases from V and 4 from J; bases not matched to a gene: 10. This CDR3 is built from 16 residues. The CDR3 spells CASSRIDRGYYNEQFF. The CDR3 DNA reads as TGTGCCAGCAGCCGCATTGACAGGGGTTATTACAATGAGCAGTTCTTC. Using reference TRBV7-9 and TRBJ2-1 for the parts outside the CDR3, the full variable domain is DTGVSQNPRHKITKRGQNVTFRCDPISEHNRLYWYRQTLGQGPEFLTYFQNEAQLEKSRLLSDRFSAERPKGSFSTLEIQRTEQGDSAMYLCASSRIDRGYYNEQFFGPGTRLTVL.

This clonotype has more than one count but fewer than ten. CDR3 in amino acids: CASSQAFRTNEKLFF. In DNA form, the CDR3 reads TGCGCCAGCAGCCAAGCTTTCAGGACTAATGAAAAACTGTTTTTT. The V and J genes are TRBV4-1 and TRBJ1-4; D gene ambiguous. Germline loops: CDR1 MGHRA, CDR2 YSYEKL. The CDR3 loop spans 15 amino acids. Trimming pared 1 base from V and 2 bases from J, leaving 8 bases between.

This clonotype was counted at least ten times. The chain carries TRBV14 and TRBJ2-1; D gene uncertain. V lost 4 bases and J 7 bases, leaving 11 bases between the germline ends. This CDR3 region has 13 residues. Germline values: CDR1 SGHDN, CDR2 FVKESK. DNA of the CDR3: TGTGCCAGCAGCCTAGGGTGGGTGAATGAGCAGTTCTTC. This encodes CASSLGWVNEQFF.

This clonotype was counted at least ten times. The chain joins TRBV20-1 to TRBJ1-4; TRBD1 matches 7 bases. Losses at the gene ends were 1 base for V and 5 bases for J; bases not matched to a gene: 1. The germline gives CDR1 DFQATT, CDR2 SNEGSKA (reference sequence). The CDR3 consists of 13 residues. CDR3 region: CSARVRGNEKLFF. The CDR3 nucleotides read TGCAGTGCTAGAGTCAGGGGGAATGAAAAACTGTTTTTT.

This clonotype was seen more than once but under ten times. The V gene is TRBV10-3, the J gene TRBJ2-6, with a possible D match to TRBD2 (5 bases). Germline loops: CDR1 ENHRY, CDR2 SYGVKD. Trimming left V 8 bases short and J 0 bases short, with 14 bases between. This CDR3 is built from 16 residues. The CDR3, as DNA: TGTGCCATCGCCGGGGTGGTTTCCTCTGGGGCCAACGTCCTGACTTTC. Its translation is CAIAGVVSSGANVLTF.

This clonotype showed up just a few times. The rearrangement joins TRBV7-9 to TRBJ2-3; D gene unclear. Germline-derived CDR1 and CDR2 are SEHNR and FQNEAQ (reference sequence). This CDR3 region has 14 residues. V lost 1 base to trimming and J lost 3 bases, with 8 bases between them. CDR3: CASSLGEATDTQYF. As DNA, the CDR3 is TGTGCCAGCAGCTTAGGGGAAGCAACAGATACGCAGTATTTT.

With respect to this clonotype: Given a much more abundant clone one base away, this may be a read error. J is TRBJ1-1 and V is TRBV7-9, with 8 bases fitting TRBD1. V gave up 1 base and J gave up 3 bases; unmatched junction bases: 1. Per germline, CDR1 SEHNR and CDR2 FQNEAQ (reference sequence). The CDR3 spans 14 residues. The CDR3 nucleotides are TGTGCCAGCAGCTTAGAACAGGGGGACACTGAAGCTTTCTTT. This gives the protein CASSLEQGDTEAFF.

This clonotype was counted a few times. In DNA, the CDR3 is TGCGCCAGCTTAAGGGTCGTTAGCGGGAGCGAGCAGTACTTC. Protein: CASLRVVSGSEQYF. The chain links TRBV5-1 to TRBJ2-7; 9 nucleotides match TRBD2. The trim removed 7 bases at V and 6 bases at J, leaving 11 bases unmatched. The germline CDR1 and CDR2 sequences are SGHRS and YFSETQ. The CDR3 has 14 residues.